Given below is one TCR beta chain in context. The CDR3 totals 13 residues. V shed 5 bases and J 6 bases; nucleotides not matched to a gene: 6. The germline V gene has CDR1 GTSNPN and CDR2 SVGIG (reference sequence). This sample was taken from a study of T-cell reconstitution after alpha-beta-depleted transplantation in children. Preparing the TCRbeta library involved the use of unique molecular identifiers. TCRdb re-called the PCR reads with MiXCR, one entry per CDR3 protein. The profile shows about 540,000 distinct CDR3 sequences, about 17% of them singletons. The sample was PBMCs from the stem cell graft donor, taken from the stem cell graft. The TCR was taken from a human donor who donated a stem cell graft to a child with acute lymphoblastic leukemia. This rearrangement joins TRBV30 to TRBJ1-5; 8 positions agree with TRBD1. The CDR3 DNA follows: TGTGCCTGGGCAACAGGGGGTGGTCAGCCCCAGCATTTT. The encoded protein is CAWATGGGQPQHF.